Listed here are 22 T cell receptor beta chains from one sample, sequenced in a study of blood T cell repertoires in COVID-19. Repertoires were generated with immunoSEQ multiplex PCR, while TCRdb's copy carries only in-frame clones and drops some. The sample holds some 100,000 clones, around three quarters seen once. Material for sequencing was peripheral blood. The origin of the receptors is a man aged 65 to 85 with acute or convalescent COVID-19.

This clone was recorded once. The chain links TRBV7-8 to TRBJ1-2; tentative D call: TRBD1 (5 bases). This CDR3 comprises 14 residues. Germline CDR1 reads SGHVS; CDR2 reads FQNEAQ. Trimming cost V 5 bases and J 4 bases, with 14 bases left between them. The chain's CDR3 is CASSPRQPSYGYTF. CDR3 in DNA: TGTGCCAGCAGCCCGCGACAGCCCTCCTATGGCTACACCTTC.

This clone was seen more than once but under ten times. V usage is TRBV19 and J usage is TRBJ2-5; possible D gene TRBD2, 6 bases. CDR1 and CDR2 (germline): LNHDA, SQIVND (reference sequence). Trimming removed 5 bases at V and 5 bases at J, with 18 bases between. The CDR3 has 15 amino acids. The CDR3 nucleotides are TGTGCCAGTAGTCTAGCCCAGGGAGGAGGGGAGACCCAGTACTTC. Translated: CASSLAQGGGETQYF.

The chain joins TRBV7-9 to TRBJ2-4; TRBD1 might be the D (6 bases). V shed 4 bases and J shed 6 bases, with 16 bases lying between them. The CDR3 length is 15 residues. Germline V gives CDR1 SEHNR, CDR2 FQNEAQ (reference sequence). Written as DNA, the CDR3 is TGTGCCAGCAGCTCGACAGCCTACAGGGCAAACATTCAGTACTTC. Amino acid sequence: CASSSTAYRANIQYF.

In its sample, this clone was seen a few times. This chain uses TRBV19 with TRBJ2-7; 9 nucleotides align to TRBD1. The length of the CDR3 is 12 residues. V gave up 5 bases and J gave up 5 bases; unmatched junction bases: 1. Germline V gene sequence: CDR1 LNHDA, CDR2 SQIVND (reference sequence). CDR3 in DNA: TGTGCCAGTAGTCGGGACAGGGACGAGCAGTACTTC. It encodes CASSRDRDEQYF. Full variable domain (rest looked up from reference TRBV19 and TRBJ2-7): DGGITQSPKYLFRKEGQNVTLSCEQNLNHDAMYWYRQDPGQGLRLIYYSQIVNDFQKGDIAEGYSVSREKKESFPLTVTSAQKNPTAFYLCASSRDRDEQYFGPGTRLTVT.

The chain has TRBV5-8 and TRBJ2-1; 11 nucleotides line up with TRBD2. The CDR3 runs to 15 residues. CDR1 and CDR2 from the germline V gene are SGHTS and YDEGEE. V lost 4 bases and J lost 4; bases outside the gene matches: 4. As DNA, the CDR3 is TGTGCCAGCAGCCAATGGACTAGCGGGTACAATGAGCAGTTCTTC. Translating it yields CASSQWTSGYNEQFF.

The gene calls are TRBV5-6 and TRBJ2-5; 8 bases align to TRBD2. CDR3 length: 14 residues. Per germline, CDR1 SGHDT and CDR2 YYEEEE. With 9 bases clipped from V and 2 bases from J, the junction kept 9 bases outside the gene matches. The CDR3, as DNA: TGTGCCAACAAAGCGGGAGCGCCTCAAGAGACCCAGTACTTC. This translates into CANKAGAPQETQYF.

The chain employs TRBV6-5 and TRBJ1-4; 10 nucleotides line up with TRBD1. Trimming at V came to 4 bases and at J to 11 bases, leaving 4 bases not matched to a gene. This CDR3 contains 13 residues. The germline CDR1 and CDR2 sequences are MNHEY and SVGAGI. For the CDR3, the DNA is TGTGCCAGCAGTTCCGGGACAGGGGTTAAACTGTTTTTT. Amino acids: CASSSGTGVKLFF.

This chain links TRBV23-1 with TRBJ1-5, with D possibly TRBD1 on 6 matching bases. TRBV23-1 is recorded as an ORF, its role being uncertain. The V end lost 7 bases, the J end lost 6 bases, and 16 bases lay between the germline ends. CDR3 length: 14 residues. CDR3 DNA sequence: TGCGCCAGCATATCAGGGGCGAGTCGTCAGCCCCAGCATTTT. Its translation: CASISGASRQPQHF.

The rearrangement uses TRBV15 and TRBJ2-7; D uncertain. The CDR3 spans 14 residues. Trimming removed 0 bases at V and 2 bases at J, with 8 bases between. Germline CDR1 LNHNV, CDR2 YYDKDF (reference sequence). This CDR3 reads CATSRDHKTYEQYF. The CDR3 region has the DNA TGTGCCACCAGCAGAGATCACAAGACCTACGAGCAGTACTTC.

This chain links TRBV9 with TRBJ2-2; TRBD1 matches at 9 bases. Germline CDR1 reads SGDLS; CDR2 reads YYNGEE. This CDR3 is 15 amino acids long. The V segment lost 0 bases and the J segment 6 bases; nucleotides outside the gene matches: 3. CDR3 amino acids: CASSVEGQGAGELFF. DNA for the CDR3: TGTGCCAGCAGCGTAGAGGGACAGGGCGCCGGGGAGCTGTTTTTT.

This clone appeared a few times. The chain joins TRBV27 to TRBJ2-7, with 8 bases that match TRBD1. V shed 5 bases and J 7 bases; nucleotides not matched to a gene: 13. Germline V gives CDR1 MNHEY, CDR2 SMNVEV (reference sequence). The CDR3 has 15 amino acids. CDR3 DNA sequence: TGTGCCAGCAGTCCCCGGACAGGGATAGGTGGGGAGCAGTACTTC. Translation: CASSPRTGIGGEQYF.

The chain employs TRBV19 and TRBJ1-6; possible D gene TRBD1, 5 bases. The V end was cut by 4 bases, the J end by 9 bases, with 10 bases between. CDR1 is LNHDA and CDR2 is SQIVND in the germline V gene (reference sequence). The CDR3 runs 13 residues. CDR3 sequence: CASSTGFGSPLHF. DNA for the CDR3: TGTGCCAGTAGTACAGGGTTTGGTTCACCCCTCCACTTT.

This rearrangement joins TRBV6-5 to TRBJ2-7; 8 positions agree with TRBD2. Germline-derived CDR1 and CDR2 are MNHEY and SVGAGI. This CDR3 has 15 amino acids. V lost 5 bases to trimming and J lost 6 bases; unmatched junction nucleotides: 12. In DNA form, the CDR3 reads TGTGCCAGCAGTACCCCTAGAAGCGGGAGCGGCGAGCAGTACTTC. It codes for CASSTPRSGSGEQYF.

The chain uses TRBV9 and TRBJ1-3; the D gene is possibly TRBD1 (5 bases). Germline V gives CDR1 SGDLS, CDR2 YYNGEE. V was shortened by 3 bases and J by 4 bases, with 20 bases between the two germline ends. This CDR3 has 17 amino acids. CDR3 sequence: CASSARAGTYSGNTIYF. DNA of the CDR3: TGTGCCAGCAGCGCGAGGGCAGGGACTTATTCAGGAAACACCATATATTTT.

This sequence joins TRBV14 and TRBJ2-2; 9 bases are shared with TRBD2. Germline values: CDR1 SGHDN, CDR2 FVKESK. The CDR3 length is 17 residues. With 5 bases clipped from V and 3 bases from J, the junction kept 10 bases outside the gene matches. The CDR3 is CASSYRGLAGDTGELFF. The CDR3 bases are TGTGCCAGCAGCTATCGGGGTTTAGCGGGAGACACCGGGGAGCTGTTTTTT.

The table lists this clone with a few counts. The chain uses TRBV4-3 and TRBJ2-3; no clear D gene. Trimming left V 4 bases short and J 5 bases short, with 16 bases between. Germline V gene data show CDR1 as LGHNA and CDR2 as YSLEER. CDR3 size: 15 residues. The CDR3 nucleotides read TGCGCCAGCAGCCTATCCCGAGGTAGCTTAGATACGCAGTATTTT. Translation: CASSLSRGSLDTQYF.

This sequence joins TRBV7-3 and TRBJ1-1; a possible D gene is TRBD1 (5 bases). Trimming pared 0 bases from V and 1 base from J, leaving 9 bases between. Per germline, CDR1 SGHTA and CDR2 FQGTGA. CDR3 size: 15 residues. The CDR3 loop is CASSLTGQGNTEAFF. As DNA, the CDR3 is TGTGCCAGCAGCTTAACGGGGCAGGGGAACACTGAAGCTTTCTTT.

The chain recombines TRBV29-1 with TRBJ2-5; TRBD1 aligns across 7 bases. The J segment lost 4 bases and the V segment lost 6 bases, leaving 5 bases of the junction unmatched. This CDR3 contains 12 residues. The germline V gene encodes CDR1 SQVTM and CDR2 ANQGSEA. CDR3 DNA: TGCAGCGTCGACAGGGTTGCAGAGACCCAGTACTTC. Its translation is CSVDRVAETQYF.

V usage is TRBV7-8 and J usage is TRBJ2-3, with 9 bases that match TRBD1. Germline V CDR1 and CDR2: SGHVS, FQNEAQ. CDR3 length: 16 amino acids. J was trimmed by 2 bases and V by 4 bases; bases with no gene match: 7. This chain's CDR3 is CASSSGTGLTTDTQYF. The CDR3 nucleotides read TGTGCCAGCAGCTCCGGGACAGGGCTGACCACAGATACGCAGTATTTT. Full variable domain (remainder filled in from reference TRBV7-8 and TRBJ2-3): GAGVSQSPRYKVAKRGQDVALRCDPISGHVSLFWYQQALGQGPEFLTYFQNEAQLDKSGLPSDRFFAERPEGSVSTLKIQRTQQEDSAVYLCASSSGTGLTTDTQYFGPGTRLTVL.

A single count supports this clone. The rearrangement uses TRBV2 and TRBJ2-6; 11 bases fit TRBD1. This CDR3 has 19 amino acids. The junction had 10 bases not matched to a gene; V was cut back by 4 bases and J by 2 bases. The V gene's germline CDR1 is SNHLY and CDR2 FYNNEI. The chain's CDR3 is CASSGVDRGRLAGANVLTF. The DNA for the CDR3 is TGTGCCAGCAGTGGAGTGGACAGGGGGCGCTTAGCTGGGGCCAACGTCCTGACTTTC.

This clone has just a few counts. The V gene is TRBV5-5, the J gene TRBJ1-6; 11 nucleotides match TRBD1. This CDR3 region has 15 residues. CDR1 and CDR2 (germline): SGHKS, YYEKEE (reference sequence). V dropped 2 bases and J dropped 8; count of bases not matched to a gene: 3. The CDR3 protein is CASSLGQGAYSPLHF. CDR3 in DNA: TGTGCCAGCAGCTTAGGACAGGGGGCTTATTCACCCCTCCACTTT.

J is TRBJ2-7 and V is TRBV7-9, with D maybe TRBD2 (5 bases). Trimming shortened V by 3 bases and J by 7 bases, and 16 bases separated the two germline ends. The CDR3 has 14 amino acids. Germline V gives CDR1 SEHNR, CDR2 FQNEAQ (reference sequence). The CDR3 bases are TGTGCCAGCAGCTTTTCCGGGCCTTCGGGGGAGCAGTACTTC. It encodes CASSFSGPSGEQYF.